This T cell receptor (beta chain) comes out of a study of sequential checkpoint blockade in melanoma (dated by TCRdb to about 2019). Some background on the complete study: Using 1:1 randomization, the trial assigned patients either to first-line nivolumab followed by ipilimumab (arm A) or to ipilimumab followed by nivolumab (arm B). Maintenance nivolumab came after both trial sequences.

On this clone: The antigen this receptor binds is unknown. No much larger clone is present one base from it, and per-base qualities are unavailable.

Here is what the overall study found, with its caveats: Larger, independent patient cohorts are needed to validate the response-prediction model that combines TCR metrics and mutation burden.

The immunoSEQ Assay was used to immunosequence TCRbeta CDR3 regions from genomic DNA. Prior to high-throughput sequencing, genomic DNA was amplified by bias-controlled multiplex PCR. Under the source paper's analysis protocol: To quantify the absolute abundance of each unique TCRbeta CDR3 region, the sequences were collapsed and filtered. Clonality, defined as 1 minus Pielou's evenness, was calculated using productive rearrangements only. A previously published method was used to identify clones with significantly greater frequencies in on-treatment samples than in baseline samples. Not all clones reach the TCRdb copy of this immuneACCESS table, which keeps in-frame sequences only. Checked studies attribute under half of the gap to unresolved V genes and leave the rest unexplained. V and J calls and clone size are given by that table; D and trimming were obtained from the DNA. The sample yields tens of thousands of clones; 80% to 85% were counted once. Under 30% of the sample goes to the ten largest clones.

CDR3 length: 16 amino acids, cysteine to phenylalanine. Only the CDR3 portion is preserved as DNA: 48 bases, with reading frame beginning at the first base. Compared with germline, V lacks 0 bases and J lacks 6 bases; bases without a gene match: 4. Reading the germline V gene gives CDR1 LGHNA and CDR2 YSLEER. Per the publication, the treatment or condition label means: randomized to nivolumab then ipilimumab (arm A) or the reverse (arm B). None of the patients in the trial had previously been given DNA-damaging chemotherapy. Live CD3+CD8+ cells negative for CD19 and CD56 were sorted from thawed PBMCs on a FACS Aria II flow cytometer. The samples were obtained from melanoma patients enrolled in CheckMate 064, an open-label, randomized phase II trial testing sequential checkpoint blockade. Peripheral blood mononuclear cells were collected by leukapheresis, purified with Ficoll-Paque, and frozen in human serum with approximately 9.9% DMSO. Purity of sorted blood CD3+CD8+ cells was verified at >98% immediately after sorting, followed by DNA extraction.

Here the chain combines TRBV4-3 and TRBJ2-1, with 11 bases matching TRBD2. The clonotype comes from a human donor with melanoma. The material sequenced was CD8+ T cells sorted from blood (inferred from file names), taken from a patient given nivolumab and ipilimumab in sequence. In nucleotides, the sequence is TGCGCCAGCAGCCAAGATCGTGGGACTAGCGGCAATGAGCAGTTCTTC. Its protein reads: CASSQDRGTSGNEQFF.